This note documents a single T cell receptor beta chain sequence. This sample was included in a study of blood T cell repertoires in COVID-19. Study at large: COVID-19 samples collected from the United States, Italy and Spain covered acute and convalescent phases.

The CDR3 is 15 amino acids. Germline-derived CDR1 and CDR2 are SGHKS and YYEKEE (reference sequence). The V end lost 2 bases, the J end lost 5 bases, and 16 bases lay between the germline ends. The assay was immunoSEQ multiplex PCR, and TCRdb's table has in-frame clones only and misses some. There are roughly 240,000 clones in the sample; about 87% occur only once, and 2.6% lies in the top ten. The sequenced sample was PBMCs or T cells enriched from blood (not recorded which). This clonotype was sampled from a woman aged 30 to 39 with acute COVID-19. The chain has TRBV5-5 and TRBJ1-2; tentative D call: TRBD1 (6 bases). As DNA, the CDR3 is TGTGCCAGCAGCTTAACTACAGGGCTTGAATATGGCTACACCTTC. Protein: CASSLTTGLEYGYTF.